Listed here are 20 T cell receptor beta chains from one sample, sequenced in a study of blood T cell repertoires in COVID-19. The assay was immunoSEQ multiplex PCR, and TCRdb's table has in-frame clones only and misses some. This table holds approximately 480,000 clones, roughly nine tenths found once. Sequencing was performed on peripheral blood. The receptors were sampled from a man between 18 and 35 years old with COVID-19, enrolled during active disease.

This chain links TRBV7-6 with TRBJ2-5; no definite D call. Germline lookup yields CDR1 SGHVS and CDR2 FNYEAQ. The CDR3 loop spans 13 amino acids. V was cut by 2 bases and J by 3 bases, with 7 bases left in between. This CDR3 is CASSLMLEETQYF. The CDR3 DNA reads TGTGCCAGCAGCTTAATGTTAGAAGAGACCCAGTACTTC.

The V call is TRBV14, the J call TRBJ2-5; 7 bases align to TRBD2. The germline gives CDR1 SGHDN, CDR2 FVKESK. This CDR3 region has 16 residues. V shed 0 bases, J shed 2 bases, and the junction held 6 bases outside the gene matches. Here the CDR3 DNA reads TGTGCCAGCAGCCAAGATCGGGCTAGCGGTCAAGAGACCCAGTACTTC. Translation: CASSQDRASGQETQYF.

The gene calls are TRBV30 and TRBJ2-1; tentatively, D is TRBD2 (6 bases). V was pared by 6 bases and J by 4 bases, with 10 bases between. The CDR3 spans 12 residues. CDR1 is GTSNPN, CDR2 SVGIG, per germline (reference sequence). The CDR3 nucleotides are TGTGCCTGTCCGGGGGTTTACAATGAGCAGTTCTTC. Protein: CACPGVYNEQFF.

The chain combines TRBV5-1 with TRBJ2-5; TRBD2 matches at 15 bases. V lost 5 bases to trimming and J lost 1 base; unmatched junction nucleotides: 9. The CDR3 spans 18 residues. Germline CDR1 and CDR2: SGHRS and YFSETQ. CDR3 DNA sequence: TGCGCCAGCAGGCCGGGGGGACTAGCGGGAGGCCCCCAAGAGACCCAGTACTTC. Its protein product is CASRPGGLAGGPQETQYF. The full variable domain, with the rest looked up from reference TRBV5-1 and TRBJ2-5, is KAGVTQTPRYLIKTRGQQVTLSCSPISGHRSVSWYQQTPGQGLQFLFEYFSETQRNKGNFPGRFSGRQFSNSRSEMNVSTLELGDSALYLCASRPGGLAGGPQETQYFGPGTRLLVL.

CDR3: CASRIRQSDEQYF. CDR3 coding DNA: TGTGCCAGCAGAATACGGCAGAGCGACGAGCAGTACTTC. The chain uses TRBV12-3 or TRBV12-4 and TRBJ2-7; unclear D gene. This CDR3 is 13 amino acids long. With 6 bases removed from V and 5 bases from J, the gap between germline ends came to 14 bases.

This chain connects TRBV7-2 to TRBJ2-1; TRBD2 matches 7 bases. Trimming cost V 2 bases and J 5 bases; bases outside gene matches: 9. The CDR3 runs 16 residues. Germline V gives CDR1 SGHTA, CDR2 FQGNSA. CDR3: CASSLNFRTRNNEQFF. CDR3 sequence (DNA): TGTGCCAGCAGCTTAAATTTTCGGACTAGGAACAATGAGCAGTTCTTC.

V and J are TRBV19 and TRBJ2-1; 10 bases line up with TRBD2. V trimming: 4 bases; J trimming: 4 bases; junction bases outside the gene matches: 7. Germline V gene data show CDR1 as LNHDA and CDR2 as SQIVND (reference sequence). The CDR3 spans 16 residues. The CDR3 loop reads CASSKRSGGDYNEQFF. The CDR3 DNA reads as TGTGCCAGTAGTAAGCGGAGCGGGGGGGATTACAATGAGCAGTTCTTC. Full variable domain (outside the CDR3, taken from reference TRBV19 and TRBJ2-1): DGGITQSPKYLFRKEGQNVTLSCEQNLNHDAMYWYRQDPGQGLRLIYYSQIVNDFQKGDIAEGYSVSREKKESFPLTVTSAQKNPTAFYLCASSKRSGGDYNEQFFGPGTRLTVL.

The chain employs TRBV19 and TRBJ1-2; the D is unclear. CDR3 length equals 15 residues. Germline values: CDR1 LNHDA, CDR2 SQIVND (reference sequence). V was trimmed by 4 bases and J by 4 bases, leaving 16 bases between them. CDR3 nucleotide sequence: TGTGCCAGTAGTACCGACCCCGAGGCCACCTATGGCTACACCTTC. Encoded protein: CASSTDPEATYGYTF.

With regard to this clone: This same CDR3 is encoded by further DNA sequences in the sample. This chain connects TRBV12-3 or TRBV12-4 to TRBJ2-7; D might be TRBD2 (5 bases). This CDR3 is built from 12 residues. Trimming removed 4 bases at V and 1 base at J, with 5 bases between. CDR3 bases: TGTGCCAGCAGTTCGGGGTCCTACGAGCAGTACTTC. Its protein is CASSSGSYEQYF.

The chain recombines TRBV6-5 with TRBJ1-1; tentative D call: TRBD1 (5 bases). V gave up 10 bases and J gave up 4 bases, with 19 bases separating them. CDR1 MNHEY and CDR2 SVGAGI come from the germline V gene. The CDR3 has 14 amino acids. The CDR3 nucleotides are TGTGCCACCTCATCCCGGGGGATGAGCACTGAAGCTTTCTTT. Its protein is CATSSRGMSTEAFF.

This chain joins TRBV27 and TRBJ1-1; D possibly corresponds to TRBD1 (5 bases). This CDR3 is 15 amino acids long. Looked up from germline, CDR1 is MNHEY and CDR2 is SMNVEV (reference sequence). Trimming left V 6 bases short and J 0 bases short, with 14 bases between. This CDR3 is CASRDLGPLNTEAFF. For the CDR3, the DNA is TGTGCCAGCAGAGACTTGGGGCCCTTGAACACTGAAGCTTTCTTT.

The chain couples TRBV14 to TRBJ1-1; 10 bases are shared with TRBD1. Germline CDR1 and CDR2: SGHDN and FVKESK. V trimming: 2 bases; J trimming: 4 bases; junction bases outside the gene matches: 7. This CDR3 is built from 16 residues. The CDR3 DNA follows: TGTGCCAGCAGCCAACCCGGGACAGGGGTTGGCACTGAAGCTTTCTTT. Translation gives CASSQPGTGVGTEAFF.

The gene calls are TRBV4-1 and TRBJ2-1; 7 positions match TRBD2. This CDR3 contains 13 residues. Trimming cost V 4 bases and J 10 bases; bases outside gene matches: 7. The germline V gene encodes CDR1 MGHRA and CDR2 YSYEKL. CDR3 sequence reads: CASSREREREQFF. The CDR3 bases are TGCGCCAGCAGCCGCGAGCGGGAAAGGGAGCAGTTCTTC.

The chain links TRBV3-1 (or the pseudogene TRBV3-2) to TRBJ1-3; 7 positions agree with TRBD1. The V and J ends lost 2 bases and 5 bases, in that order; junction bases with no gene match: 3. From germline, CDR1 is LGHDT and CDR2 YNNKEL (reference sequence). The CDR3 has 14 residues. Written as DNA, the CDR3 is TGTGCCAGCAGCCAAATGGGACAGCGAAACACCATATATTTT. Protein sequence: CASSQMGQRNTIYF.

The J gene is TRBJ2-1, the V gene TRBV5-1, with 14 bases fitting TRBD2. Germline V gives CDR1 SGHRS, CDR2 YFSETQ. CDR3 size: 16 residues. The ends lost 4 bases at V and 13 bases at J; junction bases unmatched: 13. CDR3 sequence reads: CASSRSGLAGVRIQFF. The DNA of the CDR3 is TGCGCCAGCAGCCGCTCGGGACTAGCGGGAGTTCGAATACAGTTCTTC. Variable domain in full (rest from reference TRBV5-1 and TRBJ2-1): KAGVTQTPRYLIKTRGQQVTLSCSPISGHRSVSWYQQTPGQGLQFLFEYFSETQRNKGNFPGRFSGRQFSNSRSEMNVSTLELGDSALYLCASSRSGLAGVRIQFFGPGTRLTVL.

The gene calls are TRBV7-8 and TRBJ2-1; 9 nucleotides line up with TRBD2. Trimming removed 0 bases from V and 0 bases from J; junction bases left unmatched: 3. The CDR3 runs to 17 residues. Germline loops: CDR1 SGHVS, CDR2 FQNEAQ. The CDR3 DNA reads as TGTGCCAGCAGCTTAGCTACGACTAGCGGCTCCTACAATGAGCAGTTCTTC. It encodes CASSLATTSGSYNEQFF. The full variable domain, with the rest looked up from reference TRBV7-8 and TRBJ2-1, is GAGVSQSPRYKVAKRGQDVALRCDPISGHVSLFWYQQALGQGPEFLTYFQNEAQLDKSGLPSDRFFAERPEGSVSTLKIQRTQQEDSAVYLCASSLATTSGSYNEQFFGPGTRLTVL.

The gene calls are TRBV30 and TRBJ2-5; tentative D call: TRBD2 (6 bases). Between the trimmed V and J ends, which lost 1 base and 5 bases, there was a span of 11 bases. The CDR3 contains 13 residues. Germline V gene data show CDR1 as GTSNPN and CDR2 as SVGIG (reference sequence). The CDR3 region has the DNA TGTGCCTGGAGTGGGAGGGCCTGGGAGACCCAGTACTTC. It encodes CAWSGRAWETQYF. The variable domain in full, with the rest retrieved from reference TRBV30 and TRBJ2-5, is SQTIHQWPATLVQPVGSPLSLECTVEGTSNPNLYWYRQAAGRGLQLLFYSVGIGQISSEVPQNLSASRPQDRQFILSSKKLLLSDSGFYLCAWSGRAWETQYFGPGTRLLVL.

The chain's CDR3 is CASSRHRLPMNTEAFF. The DNA for the CDR3 is TGTGCCAGCTCACGTCACCGACTACCAATGAACACTGAAGCTTTCTTT. The chain uses TRBV18 and TRBJ1-1; no clear D. This CDR3 is built from 16 residues. Trimming removed 4 bases from V and 0 bases from J, with 15 bases in between. Per the germline V gene, CDR1 is KGHSH and CDR2 is LQKENI.

This clone is a singleton in its sample. V usage is TRBV27 and J usage is TRBJ2-3; TRBD2 might be the D (5 bases). Per germline, CDR1 MNHEY and CDR2 SMNVEV (reference sequence). Trimming removed 5 bases from V and 6 bases from J, with 15 bases in between. CDR3 size: 14 residues. In DNA, the CDR3 is TGTGCCAGCAGTGTCCTCCCCGGCGGGGATACGCAGTATTTT. The encoded protein is CASSVLPGGDTQYF.

The rearrangement uses TRBV5-5 and TRBJ2-1, with D possibly TRBD1 on 5 matching bases. CDR1 SGHKS and CDR2 YYEKEE come from the germline V gene (reference sequence). The CDR3 has 14 amino acids. Trimming pared 4 bases from V and 5 bases from J, leaving 13 bases between. CDR3: CASSTVPRDNEQFF. Written as DNA, the CDR3 is TGTGCCAGCAGCACTGTCCCCAGGGACAATGAGCAGTTCTTC.